The entry below gives a single T cell receptor (beta chain) sequence along with its context. The antigen is undetermined. The data were taken from a study of cytomegalovirus exposure and HLA in healthy donors. Study background: From donors who were HLA-typed, an early data release held around 80 million unique TCRs.

The CDR3 runs to 13 residues. The ends were cut back, 0 bases at V and 4 bases at J, with 6 bases in the middle. Germline lookup yields CDR1 GTSNPN and CDR2 SVGIG (reference sequence). Study-level points and caveats: The authors enumerated over 150 TCR beta chains as linked to cytomegalovirus.

Vbeta (60) and Jbeta (13) primers were used in the PCR. The table came from immunoSEQ multiplex PCR; TCRdb's copy has only in-frame clones and leaves some out. The sample lists about 59,000 clones; more than 70% were seen once. This sequence was found in a man in his thirties or forties in good health and CMV-seropositive. The genes are TRBV30 and TRBJ1-4; D remains ambiguous. Sequenced material: PBMCs. CDR3: CAWSVSFNEKLFF. Written as DNA, the CDR3 is TGTGCCTGGAGTGTAAGCTTTAATGAAAAACTGTTTTTT.